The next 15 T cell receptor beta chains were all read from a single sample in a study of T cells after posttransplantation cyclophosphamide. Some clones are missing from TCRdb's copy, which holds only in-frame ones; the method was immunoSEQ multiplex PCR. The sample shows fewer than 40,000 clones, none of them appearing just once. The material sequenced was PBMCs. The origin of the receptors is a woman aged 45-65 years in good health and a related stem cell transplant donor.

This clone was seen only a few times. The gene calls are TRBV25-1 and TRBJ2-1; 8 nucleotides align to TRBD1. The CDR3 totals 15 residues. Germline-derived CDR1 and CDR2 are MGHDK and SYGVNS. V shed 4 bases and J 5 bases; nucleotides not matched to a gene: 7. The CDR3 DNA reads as TGTGCCAGCAGTGGAGGACAGGGAAGGCACAATGAGCAGTTCTTC. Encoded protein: CASSGGQGRHNEQFF.

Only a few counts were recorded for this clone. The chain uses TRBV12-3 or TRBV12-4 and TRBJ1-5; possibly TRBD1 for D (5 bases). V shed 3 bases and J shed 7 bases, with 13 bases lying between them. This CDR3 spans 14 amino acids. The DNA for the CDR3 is TGTGCCAGCAGTTTGGGCAGGGAGGGCCAGCCCCAGCATTTT. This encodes CASSLGREGQPQHF.

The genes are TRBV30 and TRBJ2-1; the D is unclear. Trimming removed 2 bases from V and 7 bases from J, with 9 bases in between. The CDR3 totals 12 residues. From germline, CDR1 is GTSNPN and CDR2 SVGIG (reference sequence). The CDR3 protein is CAWSRAPNEQFF. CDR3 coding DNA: TGTGCCTGGAGTCGAGCCCCAAATGAGCAGTTCTTC.

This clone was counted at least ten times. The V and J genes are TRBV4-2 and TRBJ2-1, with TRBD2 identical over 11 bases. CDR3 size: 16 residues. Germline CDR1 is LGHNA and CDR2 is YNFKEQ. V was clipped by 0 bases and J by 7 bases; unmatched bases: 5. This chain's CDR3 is CASSQDQLAGGNEQFF. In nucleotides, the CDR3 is TGTGCCAGCAGCCAAGATCAGCTAGCGGGAGGTAATGAGCAGTTCTTC.

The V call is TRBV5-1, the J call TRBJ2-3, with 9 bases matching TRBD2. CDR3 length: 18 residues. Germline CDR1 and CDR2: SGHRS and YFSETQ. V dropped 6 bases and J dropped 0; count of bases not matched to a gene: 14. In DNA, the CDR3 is TGCGCCAGCACCACCGAAATGGGCGGGGGGGAAAGCACAGATACGCAGTATTTT. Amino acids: CASTTEMGGGESTDTQYF.

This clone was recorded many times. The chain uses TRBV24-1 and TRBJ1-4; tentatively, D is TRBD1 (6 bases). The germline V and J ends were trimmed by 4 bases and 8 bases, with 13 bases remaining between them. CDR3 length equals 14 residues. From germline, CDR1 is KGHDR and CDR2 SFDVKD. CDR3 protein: CATSDPQGGEKLFF. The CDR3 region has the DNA TGTGCCACCAGTGACCCACAGGGCGGCGAAAAACTGTTTTTT.

Here the CDR3 DNA reads TGTGCCAGCAGTGAACTAGCGGGGTACACAGATACGCAGTATTTT. It encodes CASSELAGYTDTQYF. This chain links TRBV28 with TRBJ2-3; 10 nucleotides match TRBD2. The trim removed 5 bases at V and 2 bases at J, leaving 4 bases unmatched. There are 15 residues in the CDR3. Germline CDR1 reads MDHEN; CDR2 reads SYDVKM.

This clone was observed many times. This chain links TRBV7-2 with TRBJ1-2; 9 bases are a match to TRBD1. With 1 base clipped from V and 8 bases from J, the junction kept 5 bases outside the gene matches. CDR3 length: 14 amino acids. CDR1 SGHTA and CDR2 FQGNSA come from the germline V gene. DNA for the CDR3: TGTGCCAGCAGCTTAGACCGACAGGGGGGAGGCTACACCTTC. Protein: CASSLDRQGGGYTF.

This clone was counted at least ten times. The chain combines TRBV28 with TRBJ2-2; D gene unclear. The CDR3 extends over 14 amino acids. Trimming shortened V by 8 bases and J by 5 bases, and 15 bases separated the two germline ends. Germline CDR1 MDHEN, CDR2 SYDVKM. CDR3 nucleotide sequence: TGTGCCAGCCTTAGGGTAGGAAGGACCGGGGAGCTGTTTTTT. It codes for CASLRVGRTGELFF.

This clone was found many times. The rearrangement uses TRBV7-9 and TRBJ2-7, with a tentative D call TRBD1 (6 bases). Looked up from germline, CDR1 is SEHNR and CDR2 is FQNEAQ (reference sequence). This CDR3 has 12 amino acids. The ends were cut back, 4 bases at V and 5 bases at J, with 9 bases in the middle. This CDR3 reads CASSYRVHEQYF. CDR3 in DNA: TGTGCCAGCAGCTACAGGGTTCACGAGCAGTACTTC.

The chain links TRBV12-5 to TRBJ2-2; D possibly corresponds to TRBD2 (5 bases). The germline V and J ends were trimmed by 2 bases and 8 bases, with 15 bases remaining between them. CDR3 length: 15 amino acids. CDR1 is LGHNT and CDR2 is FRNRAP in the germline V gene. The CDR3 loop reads CASGLMLLGGGELFF. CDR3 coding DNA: TGTGCTAGTGGTTTGATGCTTTTAGGCGGGGGGGAGCTGTTTTTT.

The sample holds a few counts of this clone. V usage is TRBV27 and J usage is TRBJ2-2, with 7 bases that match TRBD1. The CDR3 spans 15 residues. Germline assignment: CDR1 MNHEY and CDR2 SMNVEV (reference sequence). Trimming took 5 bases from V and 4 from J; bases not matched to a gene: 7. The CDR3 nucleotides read TGTGCCAGCAGTCCAAGACAGGGATCCACCGGGGAGCTGTTTTTT. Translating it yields CASSPRQGSTGELFF.

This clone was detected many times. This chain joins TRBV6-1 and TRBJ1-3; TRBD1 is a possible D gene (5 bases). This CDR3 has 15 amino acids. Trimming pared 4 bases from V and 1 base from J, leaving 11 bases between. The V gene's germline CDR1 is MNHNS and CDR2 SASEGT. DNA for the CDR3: TGTGCCAGCAGTGCCAGGGAAAAATCTGGAAACACCATATATTTT. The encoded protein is CASSAREKSGNTIYF.

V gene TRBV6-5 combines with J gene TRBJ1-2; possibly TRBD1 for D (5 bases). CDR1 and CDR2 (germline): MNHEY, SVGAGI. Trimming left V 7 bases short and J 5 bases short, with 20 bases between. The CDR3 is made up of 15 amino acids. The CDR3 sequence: CASIGVRGIGYGYTF. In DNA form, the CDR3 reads TGTGCCAGCATAGGCGTTCGGGGGATAGGTTATGGCTACACCTTC.

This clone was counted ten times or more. The CDR3 nucleotides are TGTGCCAGCAGGGTGACTGGAAACTATGGCTACACCTTC. It yields the protein CASRVTGNYGYTF. This chain connects TRBV5-6 to TRBJ1-2; D unclear. Germline V gives CDR1 SGHDT, CDR2 YYEEEE. This CDR3 spans 13 amino acids. V was pared by 5 bases and J by 2 bases, with 10 bases between. Based on the CDR3 plus reference TRBV5-6 and TRBJ1-2, the full variable domain is DAGVTQSPTHLIKTRGQQVTLRCSPKSGHDTVSWYQQALGQGPQFIFQYYEEEERQRGNFPDRFSGHQFPNYSSELNVNALLLGDSALYLCASRVTGNYGYTFGSGTRLTVV.